This entry lists 13 T cell receptor beta chains sequenced from one sample in a study of CD8+ T cells in alopecia areata. cDNA prepared by RNA extraction and subsequent reverse transcription served as the template for sequencing. Clones were sequenced by immunoSEQ multiplex PCR, and TCRdb holds only the in-frame ones, with some missing. The table lists roughly 280,000 clones, 50% to 75% of them singletons. Described treatment: oral pan-JAK inhibitor, 5-10 mg twice daily. The sequencing used CD4+ T cells sorted from blood, collected around week 52, from a patient treated with tofacitinib. These receptor sequences come from a human donor with alopecia areata.

The V call is TRBV7-9, the J call TRBJ1-6; TRBD1 aligns across 9 bases. Germline V gene data show CDR1 as SEHNR and CDR2 as FQNEAQ (reference sequence). V dropped 5 bases and J dropped 7; count of bases not matched to a gene: 3. The CDR3 extends over 14 amino acids. The CDR3 here is CASSRTGDNSPLHF. CDR3 in DNA: TGTGCCAGCAGCAGGACAGGGGACAATTCACCCCTCCACTTT.

The chain employs TRBV7-6 and TRBJ2-2, with D unresolved. CDR3 length: 13 residues. V gave up 6 bases and J gave up 5 bases, with 10 bases separating them. The germline gives CDR1 SGHVS, CDR2 FNYEAQ. In nucleotides, the CDR3 is TGTGCCAGCAGTTCCTACGAAACCGGGGAGCTGTTTTTT. Translated: CASSSYETGELFF.

This clone has only a few counts. V is TRBV18 and J is TRBJ2-3; maybe TRBD1 (6 bases). This CDR3 contains 13 residues. Germline CDR1 is KGHSH and CDR2 is LQKENI. Trimming took off 5 bases at V and 5 bases at J, with 11 bases between the two ends. The CDR3 DNA reads TGTGCCAGCTCATGGGGGCTTGGAGATACGCAGTATTTT. Translated: CASSWGLGDTQYF.

There are a few counts of this clone. The V gene is TRBV30, the J gene TRBJ1-5; tentative D call: TRBD1 (6 bases). Trimming stripped 5 bases from V and 4 bases from J, with 9 bases between. Germline CDR1 is GTSNPN and CDR2 is SVGIG (reference sequence). CDR3 length equals 12 residues. The CDR3 reads CAWGGGNQPQHF. As DNA, the CDR3 is TGTGCCTGGGGGGGCGGAAATCAGCCCCAGCATTTT.

This clone was found a few times. The V and J genes are TRBV15 and TRBJ2-6; D may be TRBD2 (5 bases). V dropped 2 bases and J dropped 0 bases, with 8 bases sitting between them. The CDR3 is 16 residues long. Germline lookup yields CDR1 LNHNV and CDR2 YYDKDF (reference sequence). For the CDR3, the DNA is TGTGCCACCAGCAGATTCCGGGGCTCTGGGGCCAACGTCCTGACTTTC. Translated: CATSRFRGSGANVLTF.

The chain has TRBV9 and TRBJ1-2; weak D call: TRBD1 (5 bases). Trimming took off 3 bases at V and 12 bases at J, with 18 bases between the two ends. Per the germline V gene, CDR1 is SGDLS and CDR2 is YYNGEE. This CDR3 has 13 amino acids. Here the CDR3 reads CASSDGTLVPDTF. In nucleotides, the CDR3 is TGTGCCAGCAGCGACGGGACGTTGGTACCTGACACCTTC.

This clone was counted only a few times. The chain has TRBV30 and TRBJ1-1; D uncertain. CDR3 length: 14 residues. CDR1 and CDR2 from the germline V gene are GTSNPN and SVGIG (reference sequence). V was shortened by 2 bases and J by 1 base, with 11 bases between the two germline ends. CDR3: CAWSYGLWNTEAFF. DNA for the CDR3: TGTGCCTGGAGTTACGGCCTGTGGAACACTGAAGCTTTCTTT.

This chain links TRBV15 with TRBJ1-1, with 7 positions matching TRBD1. The J segment lost 3 bases and the V segment lost 3 bases, leaving 7 bases of the junction unmatched. The CDR3 has 15 amino acids. Germline V gene sequence: CDR1 LNHNV, CDR2 YYDKDF (reference sequence). CDR3 bases: TGTGCCACCAGCAGGGCGACAGGGTTGGACACTGAAGCTTTCTTT. It is translated as CATSRATGLDTEAFF.

The chain recombines TRBV29-1 with TRBJ2-1; 11 bases are shared with TRBD2. Germline trimming cut 3 bases from V and 3 bases from J; bases unmatched to any gene: 4. The CDR3 runs to 15 residues. Germline V lookup: CDR1 SQVTM, CDR2 ANQGSEA. The CDR3 sequence is CSVEASGGFYNEQFF. CDR3 in DNA: TGCAGCGTTGAGGCTAGCGGGGGGTTCTACAATGAGCAGTTCTTC.

The CDR3 is CASSLAGNRAFYGYTF. CDR3 nucleotide sequence: TGTGCCAGCAGCTTAGCGGGGAACAGGGCCTTCTATGGCTACACCTTC. The chain couples TRBV7-2 to TRBJ1-2, with D possibly being TRBD1 (6 bases). The CDR3 loop spans 16 amino acids. V lost 0 bases, J lost 4 bases, and 15 bases lay in between. Germline V lookup: CDR1 SGHTA, CDR2 FQGNSA. The full variable domain, completed using reference TRBV7-2 and TRBJ1-2, is GAGVSQSPSNKVTEKGKDVELRCDPISGHTALYWYRQSLGQGLEFLIYFQGNSAPDKSGLPSDRFSAERTGGSVSTLTIQRTQQEDSAVYLCASSLAGNRAFYGYTFGSGTRLTVV.

The table lists this clone with many counts. The chain has TRBV7-2 and TRBJ1-5; D might be TRBD1 (5 bases). This CDR3 is built from 13 residues. CDR1 and CDR2 (germline): SGHTA, FQGNSA. V dropped 5 bases and J dropped 7 bases, with 12 bases sitting between them. The CDR3 region is CASSKGVLQPQHF. CDR3 sequence (DNA): TGTGCCAGCAGCAAAGGGGTTTTGCAGCCCCAGCATTTT.

At least ten counts were recorded for this clone. The chain employs TRBV7-8 and TRBJ2-7, with TRBD2 as a possible D gene (6 bases). V was cut by 6 bases and J by 0 bases, with 12 bases left in between. The CDR3 loop spans 14 amino acids. The germline V gene encodes CDR1 SGHVS and CDR2 FQNEAQ. CDR3 nucleotide sequence: TGTGCCAGCAGGCCCCGGGGGTACTCCTACGAGCAGTACTTC. This codes for CASRPRGYSYEQYF.

This clone was counted only a few times. The V gene is TRBV2, the J gene TRBJ1-2; D is unresolved. CDR3 length equals 15 residues. From germline, CDR1 is SNHLY and CDR2 FYNNEI. Trimming pared 2 bases from V and 4 bases from J, leaving 14 bases between. DNA for the CDR3: TGTGCCAGCAGTGAATGGTCGGCCATAGCCTATGGCTACACCTTC. This encodes CASSEWSAIAYGYTF.